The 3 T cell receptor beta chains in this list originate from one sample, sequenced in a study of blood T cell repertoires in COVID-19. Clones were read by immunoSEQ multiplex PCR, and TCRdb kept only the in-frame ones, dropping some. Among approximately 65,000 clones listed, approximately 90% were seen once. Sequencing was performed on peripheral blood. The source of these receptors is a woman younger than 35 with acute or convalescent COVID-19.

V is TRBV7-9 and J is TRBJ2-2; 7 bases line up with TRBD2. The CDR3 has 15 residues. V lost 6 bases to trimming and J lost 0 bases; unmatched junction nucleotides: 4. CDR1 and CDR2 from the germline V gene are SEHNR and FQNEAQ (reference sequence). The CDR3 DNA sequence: TGTGCCAGCAGGACCGCGGGAGCGAACACCGGGGAGCTGTTTTTT. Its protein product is CASRTAGANTGELFF.

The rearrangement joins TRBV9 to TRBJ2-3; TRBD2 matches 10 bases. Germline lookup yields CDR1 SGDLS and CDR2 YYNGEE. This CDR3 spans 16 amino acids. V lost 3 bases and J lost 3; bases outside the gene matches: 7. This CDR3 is CASSGTLAGVTDTQYF. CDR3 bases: TGTGCCAGCAGCGGGACCCTAGCGGGGGTGACAGATACGCAGTATTTT.

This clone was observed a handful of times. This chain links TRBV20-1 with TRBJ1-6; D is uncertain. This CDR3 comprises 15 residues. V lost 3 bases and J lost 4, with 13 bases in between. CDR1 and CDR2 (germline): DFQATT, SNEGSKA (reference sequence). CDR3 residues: CSASSGFEYNSPLHF. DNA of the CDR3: TGCAGTGCTAGTTCGGGGTTCGAATATAATTCACCCCTCCACTTT.